These 25 T cell receptor beta chains share one sample of origin, sequenced in a study of T cells expressing NK-cell markers. TCRdb reprocessed the 5' RACE reads and keeps a single row for each CDR3 protein, giving no DNA. This repertoire includes 400,000 or so distinct CDR3 sequences. The sample taken for sequencing was blood T cells: a sorted CD56 or NKG2C T cell subset, CD4+ or CD8+ T cells, or bulk PBMC T cells (not recorded which). The receptors were sampled from a woman aged 50 to 60 in good health.

The chain uses TRBV18 and TRBJ2-1; TCRdb calls TRBD1, which cannot be checked without DNA. The CDR3 has 16 amino acids. Looked up from germline, CDR1 is KGHSH and CDR2 is LQKENI. CDR3: CASSPTPGNHGVEQFF. Filled out from reference TRBV18 and TRBJ2-1, the complete variable domain reads NAGVMQNPRHLVRRRGQEARLRCSPMKGHSHVYWYRQLPEEGLKFMVYLQKENIIDESGMPKERFSAEFPKEGPSILRIQQVVRGDSAAYFCASSPTPGNHGVEQFFGPGTRLTVL.

The gene calls are TRBV7-9 and TRBJ2-1; the D gene TCRdb calls, TRBD2, cannot be checked with no DNA. CDR3 length: 14 amino acids. The germline V gene has CDR1 SEHNR and CDR2 FQNEAQ (reference sequence). The CDR3 reads CASSPKLELAEQFF. Drawing the rest from reference TRBV7-9 and TRBJ2-1, the complete variable domain is DTGVSQNPRHKITKRGQNVTFRCDPISEHNRLYWYRQTLGQGPEFLTYFQNEAQLEKSRLLSDRFSAERPKGSFSTLEIQRTEQGDSAMYLCASSPKLELAEQFFGPGTRLTVL.

The gene calls are TRBV25-1 and TRBJ2-7. This CDR3 contains 14 residues. Germline V CDR1 and CDR2: MGHDK, SYGVNS. The CDR3: CASRGSGIHYEQYF.

This rearrangement joins TRBV4-1 to TRBJ2-5; checking the TCRdb D call of TRBD1 is not possible without DNA. Per the germline V gene, CDR1 is MGHRA and CDR2 is YSYEKL. This CDR3 has 15 amino acids. This chain's CDR3 is CASSLSDRDEGTQYF.

The rearrangement uses TRBV10-3 and TRBJ2-1; as DNA is missing, the TRBD2 call by TCRdb cannot be tested. The CDR3 runs 16 residues. CDR1 and CDR2 from the germline V gene are ENHRY and SYGVKD. This CDR3 reads CAISEEVAVRYNEQFF.

The chain has TRBV20-1 and TRBJ1-1; TCRdb designates TRBD1, a call that cannot be tested without DNA. The CDR3 has 16 amino acids. Germline V CDR1 and CDR2: DFQATT, SNEGSKA (reference sequence). The CDR3 loop reads CSARIPSGRSNTEAFF.

The chain is built from TRBV12-3 or TRBV12-4 and TRBJ2-5; TCRdb outputs TRBD1, but without DNA this stays unchecked. This CDR3 has 14 residues. CDR3 sequence reads: CASSSPGNQETQYF.

The chain employs TRBV6-5 and TRBJ1-3; TCRdb names TRBD1, which stays unverified in the absence of DNA. The germline gives CDR1 MNHEY, CDR2 SVGAGI. This CDR3 contains 15 residues. CDR3 region: CASRPPGGTGNTIYF.

The chain recombines TRBV4-1 with TRBJ1-1; TCRdb outputs TRBD1, but without DNA this stays unchecked. The CDR3 spans 16 residues. Germline lookup yields CDR1 MGHRA and CDR2 YSYEKL. CDR3 residues: CASSQAPTGGDTEAFF.

V is TRBV7-8 and J is TRBJ1-1; as DNA is missing, the TRBD1 call by TCRdb cannot be tested. This CDR3 is built from 15 residues. In germline, CDR1 is SGHVS, CDR2 FQNEAQ. The chain's CDR3 is CASSTTGSGNTEAFF.

V and J are TRBV29-1 and TRBJ2-7. The CDR3 has 13 residues. The germline V gene has CDR1 SQVTM and CDR2 ANQGSEA. This CDR3 is CSVEGSSSYEQYF.

The J gene is TRBJ2-7, the V gene TRBV6-6; TCRdb gives TRBD1 as the D gene, but with no DNA this cannot be confirmed. This CDR3 has 15 amino acids. Germline values: CDR1 MNHNY, CDR2 SVGAGI (reference sequence). This chain's CDR3 is CASSYSHRVPYEQYF.

The chain links TRBV29-1 to TRBJ2-7; no DNA is available, so the TRBD2 call from TCRdb remains unchecked. From germline, CDR1 is SQVTM and CDR2 ANQGSEA. The CDR3 totals 15 residues. CDR3 region: CSVSTGGGSSGEQYF.

The chain combines TRBV11-1 with TRBJ2-3; the TCRdb D gene call, TRBD2, has no DNA to confirm it. Germline V CDR1 and CDR2: SGHAT, FQDESV (reference sequence). The CDR3 spans 17 residues. CDR3 residues: CASSSGLDVSGGDTQYF.

J is TRBJ2-7 and V is TRBV11-3. Germline CDR1 and CDR2: SGHNT and YENEEA. The CDR3 contains 11 residues. CDR3 protein: CASSFTGEQYF.

The chain has TRBV5-6 and TRBJ1-2. The length of the CDR3 is 14 residues. Looked up from germline, CDR1 is SGHDT and CDR2 is YYEEEE. The CDR3 protein is CASSLRVSGRGYTF.

The rearrangement joins TRBV4-1 to TRBJ2-5; TCRdb indicates TRBD1, and absent DNA this call remains unverified. Germline-derived CDR1 and CDR2 are MGHRA and YSYEKL. The CDR3 sequence is 15 residues long. The CDR3 sequence: CASSPIPEGQETQYF.

The chain joins TRBV21-1 to TRBJ2-7. TRBV21-1 is listed as a pseudogene. The CDR3 sequence is 12 residues long. The CDR3 here is CASNRRAYEQYF.

The chain recombines TRBV15 with TRBJ2-3; the D call of TRBD1 rests on TCRdb alone, since no DNA is present to check it. Per germline, CDR1 LNHNV and CDR2 YYDKDF (reference sequence). This CDR3 is 13 amino acids long. CDR3 in amino acids: CATSLGGRDTQYF.

The genes are TRBV3-1 and TRBJ2-3. Germline CDR1 and CDR2: LGHDT and YNNKEL (reference sequence). This CDR3 contains 12 residues. CDR3 region: CASSQGYGTQYF.

The J gene is TRBJ2-3, the V gene TRBV12-3 or TRBV12-4; TCRdb reports TRBD1, a call that lacks DNA to check it against. The CDR3 loop spans 12 amino acids. CDR3 amino acids: CASRPGGGQAYF.

The V gene is TRBV30, the J gene TRBJ2-2; with no DNA, the TCRdb D assignment of TRBD1 cannot be verified. The CDR3 has 14 amino acids. Germline CDR1 and CDR2: GTSNPN and SVGIG (reference sequence). CDR3 residues: CAWKHPGATWELFF.

The V gene is TRBV5-6, the J gene TRBJ2-1; the TCRdb D gene call, TRBD2, has no DNA to confirm it. CDR1 SGHDT and CDR2 YYEEEE come from the germline V gene. CDR3 length: 14 amino acids. CDR3 loop: CASSLEAGSGEQFF.

This chain uses TRBV7-6 with TRBJ2-5; TCRdb lists TRBD2, though no DNA is available to test this call. Germline V gives CDR1 SGHVS, CDR2 FNYEAQ. CDR3 size: 16 residues. The CDR3 reads CASRGIAGGPQETQYF.

The chain combines TRBV14 with TRBJ2-7. From germline, CDR1 is SGHDN and CDR2 FVKESK. The CDR3 spans 11 residues. CDR3 loop: CASSYRYEQYF.